The rows below give T cell receptor beta chains drawn from one sample of a study of human T cells and chemical hapten exposure. TCRdb called the RACE reads again in MiXCR, with one record for every CDR3 protein. Among 55,000 to 75,000 distinct CDR3 sequences listed, roughly an eighth were seen once. Sequenced here: whole blood, sampled in connection with sensitization to the hapten diphenylcyclopropenone (DPC). The receptors stem from a man in his thirties or forties with alopecia areata. Some clones in this sample may be carry-over from other donors' samples. Each CDR3 is given with its conserved first and last residue. The D gene is left open where the match is weak. Only part of the rows carry a size: once, few, many, or a class if the clone is expanded.

d_call: -; v_call: TRBV28; clone_size: -; j_call: TRBJ2-2; cdr3_nt: TGTGCCAGCTGCTCCCCAGGGGAGCTGTTTTTT; cdr3_aa: CASCSPGELFF
d_call: TRBD1; v_call: TRBV5-5; clone_size: -; j_call: TRBJ2-2; cdr3_nt: TGTGCCAGCAGGGACAGGGTGGCCGGGGAGCTGTTTTTT; cdr3_aa: CASRDRVAGELFF
d_call: TRBD2; v_call: TRBV3-1; clone_size: many; j_call: TRBJ2-3; cdr3_nt: TGTGCCAGCAGCCTAGCGGGGGCAGATACGCAGTATTTT; cdr3_aa: CASSLAGADTQYF
d_call: -; v_call: TRBV6-5; clone_size: many; j_call: TRBJ2-3; cdr3_nt: TGTGCCAGCAGTTACTCCGGGGGTCCAGCAGATACGCAGTATTTT; cdr3_aa: CASSYSGGPADTQYF
d_call: -; v_call: TRBV27; clone_size: many; j_call: TRBJ1-3; cdr3_nt: TGTGCCAGCAGTTTGTATACCCCCGGGACGGCCTCTGGAAACACCATATATTTT; cdr3_aa: CASSLYTPGTASGNTIYF
d_call: -; v_call: TRBV4-2; clone_size: many; j_call: TRBJ1-4; cdr3_nt: TGTGCCAGCAGCGATAGCGGCGGGTTGACTAATGAAAAACTGTTTTTT; cdr3_aa: CASSDSGGLTNEKLFF
d_call: -; v_call: TRBV20-1; clone_size: many; j_call: TRBJ1-1; cdr3_nt: TGCAGGCGGGGTCATGAGAACACTGAAGCTTTCTTT; cdr3_aa: CRRGHENTEAFF
d_call: TRBD1; v_call: TRBV4-2; clone_size: -; j_call: TRBJ1-5; cdr3_nt: TGTGCCAGCAGCCAAAAGCAGACAGGGGACCAGCCCCAGCATTTT; cdr3_aa: CASSQKQTGDQPQHF
d_call: -; v_call: TRBV30; clone_size: -; j_call: TRBJ2-6; cdr3_nt: TGTGCCTGGGGTGGGGCCAGGGGCGCTCTCTCTGGGGCCAACGTCCTGACTTTC; cdr3_aa: CAWGGARGALSGANVLTF
d_call: -; v_call: TRBV18; clone_size: -; j_call: TRBJ1-1; cdr3_nt: TGTGCCAGCTCACCTCCAGGAGTTTCAGGGGAAGCTTTCTTT; cdr3_aa: CASSPPGVSGEAFF
d_call: -; v_call: TRBV6-5; clone_size: -; j_call: TRBJ1-1; cdr3_nt: TGTGCCAGCAGTTACTCGAGGGGGGATCGGTTCATGAACACTGAAGCTTTCTTT; cdr3_aa: CASSYSRGDRFMNTEAFF
d_call: TRBD2; v_call: TRBV7-2; clone_size: -; j_call: TRBJ2-7; cdr3_nt: TGTGCCAGCAGCGCCCGACTAGCGGGGCGCTCCTACGAGCAGTACTTC; cdr3_aa: CASSARLAGRSYEQYF
d_call: -; v_call: TRBV5-1; clone_size: few; j_call: TRBJ1-4; cdr3_nt: TGCGCCAGCAGCTGGGGGCAGTCAACTAATGAAAAACTGTTTTTT; cdr3_aa: CASSWGQSTNEKLFF
d_call: TRBD1; v_call: TRBV29-1; clone_size: -; j_call: TRBJ1-1; cdr3_nt: TGCAGCGTAGACAGGGGTTCCACTGAAGCTTTCTTT; cdr3_aa: CSVDRGSTEAFF
d_call: -; v_call: TRBV20-1; clone_size: many; j_call: TRBJ1-2; cdr3_nt: TGCAGTGCTAGAGCTCCCTTGGGCCGCTACACCTTC; cdr3_aa: CSARAPLGRYTF
d_call: TRBD1; v_call: TRBV29-1; clone_size: -; j_call: TRBJ2-1; cdr3_nt: TGCAGCGTTGAACCGGACAGGGGATATAGCAATGAGCAGTTCTTC; cdr3_aa: CSVEPDRGYSNEQFF
d_call: -; v_call: TRBV20-1; clone_size: many; j_call: TRBJ1-5; cdr3_nt: TGCAGTGCCACGCTGGGGAATCAGCCCCAGCATTTT; cdr3_aa: CSATLGNQPQHF
d_call: -; v_call: TRBV3-1; clone_size: -; j_call: TRBJ1-1; cdr3_nt: TGTGCCAGCAGCCAAAAGGGGAACACTGAAGCTTTCTTT; cdr3_aa: CASSQKGNTEAFF
d_call: -; v_call: TRBV28; clone_size: many; j_call: TRBJ2-1; cdr3_nt: TGTGCCAGCAGTTTGGGGGCCGACTCCTACAATGAGCAGTTCTTC; cdr3_aa: CASSLGADSYNEQFF
d_call: TRBD2; v_call: TRBV10-3; clone_size: -; j_call: TRBJ2-1; cdr3_nt: TGTGCCATTTGCCCTAGCGGGGGGTTTGAGCAGTTCTTC; cdr3_aa: CAICPSGGFEQFF
d_call: -; v_call: TRBV12-3/TRBV12-4; clone_size: few; j_call: TRBJ2-2; cdr3_nt: TGTGCCAGCAGTTTTTCGCGCCGGACCGGGGAGCTGTTTTTT; cdr3_aa: CASSFSRRTGELFF
d_call: TRBD1; v_call: TRBV29-1; clone_size: many; j_call: TRBJ1-2; cdr3_nt: TGCAGCGTTGCGGGACAGGAGAACTATGGCTACACCTTC; cdr3_aa: CSVAGQENYGYTF
d_call: TRBD1; v_call: TRBV28; clone_size: many; j_call: TRBJ2-3; cdr3_nt: TGTGCCAGCAGTTTATGGGACCGAGGACCTGGACAGGACACACATACGCAGTATTTT; cdr3_aa: CASSLWDRGPGQDTHTQYF
d_call: -; v_call: TRBV19; clone_size: many; j_call: TRBJ2-4; cdr3_nt: TGTGCCAGTAGTATACCGCCTCCCGGGAACATTCAGTACTTC; cdr3_aa: CASSIPPPGNIQYF
d_call: TRBD2; v_call: TRBV19; clone_size: -; j_call: TRBJ2-1; cdr3_nt: TGTGCCAGTAGTATAGGGCTAGCGGGGGGGCAGAATGAGCAGTTCTTC; cdr3_aa: CASSIGLAGGQNEQFF
d_call: TRBD1; v_call: TRBV18; clone_size: many; j_call: TRBJ2-7; cdr3_nt: TGTGCCAGCTCGGAGGGACAGGTGTCCTACGAGCAGTACTTC; cdr3_aa: CASSEGQVSYEQYF
d_call: -; v_call: TRBV11-2; clone_size: -; j_call: TRBJ2-7; cdr3_nt: TGTGCCAGCAGCTTACCCCTAGGGCAGGGCGAGCAGTACTTC; cdr3_aa: CASSLPLGQGEQYF
d_call: TRBD1; v_call: TRBV29-1; clone_size: -; j_call: TRBJ2-6; cdr3_nt: TGCAGCGTTGAAGAAGCTCTGGACAGGGATTGGAGCTCTGGGGCCAACGTCCTGACTTTC; cdr3_aa: CSVEEALDRDWSSGANVLTF
d_call: -; v_call: TRBV4-1; clone_size: -; j_call: TRBJ1-1; cdr3_nt: TGCGCCAGCAGCCTTACAGGGAGCTCGGACACTGAAGCTTTCTTT; cdr3_aa: CASSLTGSSDTEAFF
d_call: TRBD1; v_call: TRBV7-9; clone_size: many; j_call: TRBJ1-4; cdr3_nt: TGTGCCAGCAGTCCTGGGACAGGGAATGAAAAACTGTTTTTT; cdr3_aa: CASSPGTGNEKLFF
d_call: TRBD1; v_call: TRBV7-7; clone_size: -; j_call: TRBJ1-4; cdr3_nt: TGTGCTAGCAGCACAAACAGGGGTCGAGGAGAAAAACTGTTTTTT; cdr3_aa: CASSTNRGRGEKLFF
d_call: -; v_call: TRBV11-2; clone_size: many; j_call: TRBJ1-2; cdr3_nt: TGTGCCAGCAGCCGTCGTCCCCCGGGAGGAAGAGATGGCTACACCTTC; cdr3_aa: CASSRRPPGGRDGYTF
d_call: TRBD1; v_call: TRBV6-5; clone_size: many; j_call: TRBJ1-1; cdr3_nt: TGTGCCAGCAGCCTGTTCCCGGGACAGCCAATGAACACTGAAGCTTTCTTT; cdr3_aa: CASSLFPGQPMNTEAFF
d_call: TRBD1; v_call: TRBV2; clone_size: -; j_call: TRBJ2-5; cdr3_nt: TGTGCCAGCGGACAGGGGCTCGAGACCCAGTACTTC; cdr3_aa: CASGQGLETQYF
d_call: -; v_call: TRBV7-6; clone_size: many; j_call: TRBJ2-7; cdr3_nt: TGTGCCAGCAGCTTGGGCCAAGGGGGTCTCGAGCAGTACTTC; cdr3_aa: CASSLGQGGLEQYF
d_call: -; v_call: TRBV5-1; clone_size: -; j_call: TRBJ2-7; cdr3_nt: TGCGCCAGCAGCTTGGACCTCATTTCCTACGAGCAGTACTTC; cdr3_aa: CASSLDLISYEQYF
d_call: TRBD2; v_call: TRBV29-1; clone_size: few; j_call: TRBJ2-3; cdr3_nt: TGCAGCGTGCGGACTAGCGTGACAGATACGCAGTATTTT; cdr3_aa: CSVRTSVTDTQYF
d_call: -; v_call: TRBV7-6; clone_size: few; j_call: TRBJ2-2; cdr3_nt: TGTGCCAGCAGCTTCACTGGACAGAACACCGGGGAGCTGTTTTTT; cdr3_aa: CASSFTGQNTGELFF
d_call: TRBD1; v_call: TRBV12-5; clone_size: many; j_call: TRBJ1-6; cdr3_nt: TGTGCTAGTGGTTTGGTACGTCTTCCGGGACAGGGGGCTACCTCACCCCTCCACTTT; cdr3_aa: CASGLVRLPGQGATSPLHF
d_call: TRBD2; v_call: TRBV5-1; clone_size: -; j_call: TRBJ2-3; cdr3_nt: TGCGCCAGCAGCGGAGGGACTAGCGGCCCCACAGATACGCAGTATTTT; cdr3_aa: CASSGGTSGPTDTQYF
d_call: -; v_call: TRBV6-5; clone_size: few; j_call: TRBJ2-7; cdr3_nt: TGTGCCAGCAGTTACTCAGCGGGGACAGCCTCCTACGAGCAGTACTTC; cdr3_aa: CASSYSAGTASYEQYF
d_call: TRBD1; v_call: TRBV5-1; clone_size: -; j_call: TRBJ2-7; cdr3_nt: TGCGCCAGCAGCTTAAGGACAGGGGCAACCTACGAGCAGTACTTC; cdr3_aa: CASSLRTGATYEQYF
d_call: TRBD1; v_call: TRBV3-1; clone_size: few; j_call: TRBJ1-1; cdr3_nt: TGTGCCAGCAGCCATCAATTGACAGGGGGCACTGAAGCTTTCTTT; cdr3_aa: CASSHQLTGGTEAFF
d_call: TRBD1; v_call: TRBV5-1; clone_size: many; j_call: TRBJ2-2; cdr3_nt: TGCGCCAGCAGCCAACTCCAACAGGGGGCGCCGGCCGGGGAGCTGTTTTTT; cdr3_aa: CASSQLQQGAPAGELFF
d_call: TRBD1; v_call: TRBV29-1; clone_size: many; j_call: TRBJ1-1; cdr3_nt: TGCAGCGTTGAAGGGACAGGGGGCCACACTGAAGCTTTCTTT; cdr3_aa: CSVEGTGGHTEAFF
d_call: TRBD2; v_call: TRBV4-1; clone_size: many; j_call: TRBJ2-3; cdr3_nt: TGCGCCAGCAGCCAAGAAATAGGTAGCGGGGTAGATACGCAGTATTTT; cdr3_aa: CASSQEIGSGVDTQYF